This section outlines one T cell receptor (beta chain) sequence together with its context. This entry comes from a study of regulatory T cells in long-lasting Graves disease. Assembly of TCR beta libraries relied on iRepertoire HTBI primers together with Arm-PCR of CDR3 regions. TCRdb reanalysed the multiplex PCR reads using MiXCR and keeps one entry per CDR3 protein. The sample contains fewer than 650,000 distinct CDR3 sequences, around 16% of which appear only once. Trimming stripped 2 bases from V and 2 bases from J, with 15 bases between. CDR3 length equals 16 residues. The germline V gene encodes CDR1 SGHAT and CDR2 FQNNGV. The time point denotes: newly diagnosed GD, antithyroid drugs for less than 3 months. Extracted PBMC RNA gave rise to the TCR library. This sample was shared with a second study, whose subject was T cells in Graves' hyperthyroidism and ophthalmopathy. That study reports: Ophthalmopathy was model-predicted a median 6.5 months pre-onset.

The clonotype originates from a man aged 18 to 35 with Graves disease. This rearrangement joins TRBV11-2 to TRBJ2-5, with D tentatively TRBD2 (5 bases). Sequencing was performed on peripheral blood mononuclear cells (PBMCs), taken at new diagnosis, from a patient treated with antithyroid drugs. This CDR3 is CASSLSIRGGQETQYF. The CDR3 DNA sequence: TGTGCCAGCAGCTTATCAATCCGGGGTGGGCAAGAGACCCAGTACTTC.